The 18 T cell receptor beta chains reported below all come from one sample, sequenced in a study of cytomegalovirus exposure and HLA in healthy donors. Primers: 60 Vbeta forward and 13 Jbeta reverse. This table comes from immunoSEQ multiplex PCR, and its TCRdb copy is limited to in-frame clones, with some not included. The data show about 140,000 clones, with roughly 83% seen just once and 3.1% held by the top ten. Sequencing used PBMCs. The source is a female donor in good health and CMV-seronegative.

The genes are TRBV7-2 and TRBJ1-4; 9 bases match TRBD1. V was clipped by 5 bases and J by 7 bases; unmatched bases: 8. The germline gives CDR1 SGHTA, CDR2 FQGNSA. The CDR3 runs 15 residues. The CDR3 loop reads CASSVTGGLGEKLFF. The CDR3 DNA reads TGTGCCAGCAGCGTTACAGGGGGCTTAGGTGAAAAACTGTTTTTT.

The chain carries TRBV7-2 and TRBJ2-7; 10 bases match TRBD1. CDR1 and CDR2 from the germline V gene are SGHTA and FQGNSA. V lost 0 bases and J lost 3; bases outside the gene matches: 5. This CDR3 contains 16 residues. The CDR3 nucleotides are TGTGCCAGCAGCTTAGCGGGGACAGGGGACATCTACGAGCAGTACTTC. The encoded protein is CASSLAGTGDIYEQYF.

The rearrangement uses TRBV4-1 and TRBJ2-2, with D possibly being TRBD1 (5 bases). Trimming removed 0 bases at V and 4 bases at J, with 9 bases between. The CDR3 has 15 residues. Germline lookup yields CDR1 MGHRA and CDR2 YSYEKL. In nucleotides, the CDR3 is TGCGCCAGCAGCCAAGAAAGGGGCGGCACCGGGGAGCTGTTTTTT. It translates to CASSQERGGTGELFF.

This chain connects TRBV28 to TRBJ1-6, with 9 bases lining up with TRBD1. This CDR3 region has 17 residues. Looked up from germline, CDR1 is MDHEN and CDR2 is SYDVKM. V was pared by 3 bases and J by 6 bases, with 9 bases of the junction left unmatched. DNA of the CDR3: TGTGCCAGCAGTTTTCCTCCGGGACAGGGTACTAATTCACCCCTCCACTTT. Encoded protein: CASSFPPGQGTNSPLHF.

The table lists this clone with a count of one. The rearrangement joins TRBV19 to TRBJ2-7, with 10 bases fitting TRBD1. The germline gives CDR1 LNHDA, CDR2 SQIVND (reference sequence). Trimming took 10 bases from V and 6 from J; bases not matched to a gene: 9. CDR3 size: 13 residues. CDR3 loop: CATGRQGAGEQYF. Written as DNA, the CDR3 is TGTGCCACCGGACGACAGGGGGCCGGCGAGCAGTACTTC.

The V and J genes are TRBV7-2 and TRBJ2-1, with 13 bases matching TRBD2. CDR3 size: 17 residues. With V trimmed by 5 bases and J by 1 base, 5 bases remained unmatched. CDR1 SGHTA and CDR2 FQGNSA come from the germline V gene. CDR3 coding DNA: TGTGCCAGCAGCCGACTAGCGGGAGGTCTGTCCTACAATGAGCAGTTCTTC. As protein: CASSRLAGGLSYNEQFF.

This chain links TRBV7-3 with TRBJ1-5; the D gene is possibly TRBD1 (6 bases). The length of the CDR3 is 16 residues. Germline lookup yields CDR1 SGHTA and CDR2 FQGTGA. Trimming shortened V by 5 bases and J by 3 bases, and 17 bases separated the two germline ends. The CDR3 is CASSVRQGWLNQPQHF. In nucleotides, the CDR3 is TGTGCCAGCAGCGTAAGGCAGGGGTGGCTCAATCAGCCCCAGCATTTT.

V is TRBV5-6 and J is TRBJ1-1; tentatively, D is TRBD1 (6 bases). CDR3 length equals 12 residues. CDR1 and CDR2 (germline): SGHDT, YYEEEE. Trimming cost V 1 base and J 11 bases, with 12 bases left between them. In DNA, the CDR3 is TGTGCCAGCAGCTTGATGGGGGCAGCGGCTTTCTTT. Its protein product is CASSLMGAAAFF. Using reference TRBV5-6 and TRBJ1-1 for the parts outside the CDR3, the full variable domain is DAGVTQSPTHLIKTRGQQVTLRCSPKSGHDTVSWYQQALGQGPQFIFQYYEEEERQRGNFPDRFSGHQFPNYSSELNVNALLLGDSALYLCASSLMGAAAFFGQGTRLTVV.

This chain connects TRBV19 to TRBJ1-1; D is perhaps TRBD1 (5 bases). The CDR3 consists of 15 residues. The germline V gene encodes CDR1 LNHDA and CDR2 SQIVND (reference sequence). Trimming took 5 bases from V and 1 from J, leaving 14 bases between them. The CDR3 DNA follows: TGTGCCAGTAGTCTCTCTCCGGGGGGGAACACTGAAGCTTTCTTT. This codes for CASSLSPGGNTEAFF.

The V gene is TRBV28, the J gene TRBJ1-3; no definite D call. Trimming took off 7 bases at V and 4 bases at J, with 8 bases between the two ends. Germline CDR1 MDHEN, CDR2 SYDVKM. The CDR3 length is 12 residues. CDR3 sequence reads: CASTTGGNTIYF. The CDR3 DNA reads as TGTGCCAGCACCACGGGGGGAAACACCATATATTTT.

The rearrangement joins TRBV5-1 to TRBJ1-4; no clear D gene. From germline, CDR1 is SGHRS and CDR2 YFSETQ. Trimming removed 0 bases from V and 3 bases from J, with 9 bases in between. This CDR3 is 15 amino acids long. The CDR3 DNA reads TGCGCCAGCAGCTTGGAGGGAGGTTCTAATGAAAAACTGTTTTTT. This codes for CASSLEGGSNEKLFF. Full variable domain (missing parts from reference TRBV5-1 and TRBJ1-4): KAGVTQTPRYLIKTRGQQVTLSCSPISGHRSVSWYQQTPGQGLQFLFEYFSETQRNKGNFPGRFSGRQFSNSRSEMNVSTLELGDSALYLCASSLEGGSNEKLFFGSGTQLSVL.

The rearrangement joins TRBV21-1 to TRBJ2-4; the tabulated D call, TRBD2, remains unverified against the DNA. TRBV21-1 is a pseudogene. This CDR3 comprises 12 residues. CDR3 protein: CASSKVSDIQYF. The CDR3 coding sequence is TGTGCCAGCAGCAAAGTATCGGACATTCAGTACTTC.

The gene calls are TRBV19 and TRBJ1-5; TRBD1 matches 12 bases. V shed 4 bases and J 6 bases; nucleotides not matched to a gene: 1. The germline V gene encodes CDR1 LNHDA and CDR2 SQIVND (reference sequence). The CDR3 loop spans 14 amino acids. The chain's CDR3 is CASSRDRGLQPQHF. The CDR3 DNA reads TGTGCCAGTAGTAGGGACAGGGGGCTTCAGCCCCAGCATTTT.

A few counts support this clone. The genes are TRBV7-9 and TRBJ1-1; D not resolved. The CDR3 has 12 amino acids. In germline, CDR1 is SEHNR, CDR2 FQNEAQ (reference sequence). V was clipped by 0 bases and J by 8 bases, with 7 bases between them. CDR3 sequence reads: CASSLAHAEAFF. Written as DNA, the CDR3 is TGTGCCAGCAGCTTAGCGCACGCGGAAGCTTTCTTT. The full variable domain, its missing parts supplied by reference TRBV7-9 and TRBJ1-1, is DTGVSQNPRHKITKRGQNVTFRCDPISEHNRLYWYRQTLGQGPEFLTYFQNEAQLEKSRLLSDRFSAERPKGSFSTLEIQRTEQGDSAMYLCASSLAHAEAFFGQGTRLTVV.

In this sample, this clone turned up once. The CDR3 is CASKPGLASYNEQFF. The CDR3 nucleotides are TGTGCCAGCAAACCGGGACTAGCCTCCTACAATGAGCAGTTCTTC. The chain uses TRBV19 and TRBJ2-1; 9 bases match TRBD2. This CDR3 region has 15 residues. CDR1 and CDR2 (germline): LNHDA, SQIVND (reference sequence). After removal of 9 bases from V and 0 bases from J, the junction contained 6 bases not matched to a gene. Full variable domain (rest looked up from reference TRBV19 and TRBJ2-1): DGGITQSPKYLFRKEGQNVTLSCEQNLNHDAMYWYRQDPGQGLRLIYYSQIVNDFQKGDIAEGYSVSREKKESFPLTVTSAQKNPTAFYLCASKPGLASYNEQFFGPGTRLTVL.

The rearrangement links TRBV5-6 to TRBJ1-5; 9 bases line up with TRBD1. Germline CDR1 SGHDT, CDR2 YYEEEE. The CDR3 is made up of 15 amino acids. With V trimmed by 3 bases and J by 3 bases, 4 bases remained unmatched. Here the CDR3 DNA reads TGTGCCAGCAGCTGGGACAGGGCCCCCAATCAGCCCCAGCATTTT. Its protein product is CASSWDRAPNQPQHF.

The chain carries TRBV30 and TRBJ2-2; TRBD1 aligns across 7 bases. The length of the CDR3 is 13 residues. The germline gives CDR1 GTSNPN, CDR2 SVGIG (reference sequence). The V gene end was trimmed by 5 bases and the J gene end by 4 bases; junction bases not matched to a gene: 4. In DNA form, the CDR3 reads TGTGCCTGGGGGGACAGACCCACCGGGGAGCTGTTTTTT. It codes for CAWGDRPTGELFF.

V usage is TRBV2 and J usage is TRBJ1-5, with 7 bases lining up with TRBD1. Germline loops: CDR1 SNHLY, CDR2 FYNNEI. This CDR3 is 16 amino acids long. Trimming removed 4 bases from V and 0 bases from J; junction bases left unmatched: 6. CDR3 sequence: CASSGDRDYSNQPQHF. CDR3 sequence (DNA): TGTGCCAGCAGTGGCGACAGGGATTATAGCAATCAGCCCCAGCATTTT.